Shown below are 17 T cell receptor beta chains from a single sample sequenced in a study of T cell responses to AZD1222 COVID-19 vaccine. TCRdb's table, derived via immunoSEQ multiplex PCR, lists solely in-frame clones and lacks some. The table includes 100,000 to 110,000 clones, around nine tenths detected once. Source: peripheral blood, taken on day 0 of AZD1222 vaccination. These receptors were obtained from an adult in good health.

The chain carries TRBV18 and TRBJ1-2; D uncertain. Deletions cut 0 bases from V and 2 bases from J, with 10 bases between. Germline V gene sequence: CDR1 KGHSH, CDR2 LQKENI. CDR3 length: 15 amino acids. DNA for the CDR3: TGTGCCAGCTCACCACCGGGATGGACGAACTATGGCTACACCTTC. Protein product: CASSPPGWTNYGYTF.

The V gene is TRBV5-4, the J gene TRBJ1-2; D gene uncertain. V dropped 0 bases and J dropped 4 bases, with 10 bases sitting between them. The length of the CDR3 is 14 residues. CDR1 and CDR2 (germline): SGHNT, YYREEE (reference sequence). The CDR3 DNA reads TGTGCCAGCAGCTTGGATGGACTCTCCTATGGCTACACCTTC. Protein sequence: CASSLDGLSYGYTF.

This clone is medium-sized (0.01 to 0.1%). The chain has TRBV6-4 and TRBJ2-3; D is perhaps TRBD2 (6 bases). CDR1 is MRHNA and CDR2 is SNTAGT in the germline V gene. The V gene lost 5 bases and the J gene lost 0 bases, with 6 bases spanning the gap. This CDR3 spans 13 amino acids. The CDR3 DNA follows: TGTGCCAGCAGTAGCGGGAGCACAGATACGCAGTATTTT. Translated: CASSSGSTDTQYF.

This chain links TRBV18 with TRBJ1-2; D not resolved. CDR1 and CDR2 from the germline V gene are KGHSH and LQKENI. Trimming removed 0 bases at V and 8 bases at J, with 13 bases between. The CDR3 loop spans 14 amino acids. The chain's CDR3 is CASSPPGGRVGYTF. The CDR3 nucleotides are TGTGCCAGCTCACCACCGGGCGGAAGGGTCGGCTACACCTTC.

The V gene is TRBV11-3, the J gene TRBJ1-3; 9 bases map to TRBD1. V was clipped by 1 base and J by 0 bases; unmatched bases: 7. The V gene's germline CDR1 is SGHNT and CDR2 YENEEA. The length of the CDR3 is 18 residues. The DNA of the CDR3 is TGTGCCAGCAGCTTAGCTGGGACAGGGTCCACCTCTGGAAACACCATATATTTT. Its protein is CASSLAGTGSTSGNTIYF.

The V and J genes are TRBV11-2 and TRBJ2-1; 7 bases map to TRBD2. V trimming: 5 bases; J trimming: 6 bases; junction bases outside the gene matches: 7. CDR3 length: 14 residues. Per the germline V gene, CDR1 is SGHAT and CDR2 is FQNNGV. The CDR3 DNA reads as TGTGCCAGCAGCCTACGGACTAGGCGCAATGAGCAGTTCTTC. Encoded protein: CASSLRTRRNEQFF. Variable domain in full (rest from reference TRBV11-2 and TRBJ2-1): EAGVAQSPRYKIIEKRQSVAFWCNPISGHATLYWYQQILGQGPKLLIQFQNNGVVDDSQLPKDRFSAERLKGVDSTLKIQPAKLEDSAVYLCASSLRTRRNEQFFGPGTRLTVL.

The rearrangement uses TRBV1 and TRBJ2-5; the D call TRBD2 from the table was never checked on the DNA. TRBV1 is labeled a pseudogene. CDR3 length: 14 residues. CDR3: CTSSQDFEGETQYF. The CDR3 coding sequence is TGCACCAGCAGCCAAGACTTTGAGGGAGAGACCCAGTACTTC.

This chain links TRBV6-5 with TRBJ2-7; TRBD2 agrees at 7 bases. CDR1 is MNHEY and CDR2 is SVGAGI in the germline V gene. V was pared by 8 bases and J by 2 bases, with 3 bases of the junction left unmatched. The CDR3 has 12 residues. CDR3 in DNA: TGTGCCAGCGGGAGGGTAGCCTACGAGCAGTACTTC. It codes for CASGRVAYEQYF.

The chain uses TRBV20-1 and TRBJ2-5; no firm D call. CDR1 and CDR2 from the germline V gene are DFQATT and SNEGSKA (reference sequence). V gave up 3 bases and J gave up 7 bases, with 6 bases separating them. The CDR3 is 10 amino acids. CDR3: CSASYGTQYF. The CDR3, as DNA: TGCAGTGCTAGCTATGGGACCCAGTACTTC.

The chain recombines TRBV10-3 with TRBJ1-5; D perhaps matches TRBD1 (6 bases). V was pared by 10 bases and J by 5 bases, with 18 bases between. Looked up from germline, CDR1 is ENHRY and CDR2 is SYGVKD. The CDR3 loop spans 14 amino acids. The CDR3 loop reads CATRTGTVDQPQHF. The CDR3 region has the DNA TGTGCCACCCGAACAGGGACGGTGGATCAGCCCCAGCATTTT.

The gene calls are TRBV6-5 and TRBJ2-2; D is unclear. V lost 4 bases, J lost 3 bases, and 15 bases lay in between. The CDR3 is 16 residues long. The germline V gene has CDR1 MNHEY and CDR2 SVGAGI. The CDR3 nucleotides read TGTGCCAGCAGTTCTTACAGCGACCCGGACACCGGGGAGCTGTTTTTT. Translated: CASSSYSDPDTGELFF.

The CDR3 here is CASSYRVSGGYEQYF. CDR3 in DNA: TGTGCCAGCAGTTACCGAGTTTCGGGGGGATACGAGCAGTACTTC. The chain links TRBV6-2 or TRBV6-3 to TRBJ2-7; TRBD2 agrees at 7 bases. From germline, CDR1 is MNHEY and CDR2 SVGEGT. The J segment lost 4 bases and the V segment lost 2 bases, leaving 8 bases of the junction unmatched. This CDR3 region has 15 residues.

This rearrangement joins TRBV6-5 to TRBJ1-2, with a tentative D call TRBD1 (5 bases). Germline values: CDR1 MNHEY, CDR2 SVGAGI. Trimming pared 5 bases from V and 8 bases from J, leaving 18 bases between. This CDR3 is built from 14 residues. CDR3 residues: CASSRPTSGLGYTF. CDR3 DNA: TGTGCCAGCAGTCGGCCTACCTCAGGGCTCGGCTACACCTTC.

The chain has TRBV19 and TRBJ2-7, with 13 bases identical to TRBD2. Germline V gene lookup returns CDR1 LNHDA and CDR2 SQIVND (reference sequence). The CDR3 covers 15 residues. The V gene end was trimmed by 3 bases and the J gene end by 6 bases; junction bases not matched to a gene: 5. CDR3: CASSIRLAGGGEQYF. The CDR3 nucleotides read TGTGCCAGTAGTATTCGACTAGCGGGAGGCGGCGAGCAGTACTTC.

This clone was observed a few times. The CDR3 DNA is TGTGCCAGCAACCTTGTTGGAAACACCATATATTTT. Its translation is CASNLVGNTIYF. The rearrangement uses TRBV12-3 or TRBV12-4 and TRBJ1-3; D not certain. V was pared by 7 bases and J by 3 bases, with 7 bases between. The CDR3 has 12 residues.

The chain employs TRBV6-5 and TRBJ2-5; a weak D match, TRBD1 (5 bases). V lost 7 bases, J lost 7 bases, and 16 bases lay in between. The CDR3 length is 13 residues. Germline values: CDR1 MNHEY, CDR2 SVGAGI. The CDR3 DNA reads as TGTGCCAGCATCCCCGTAGGGGTCTGGACCCAGTACTTC. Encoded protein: CASIPVGVWTQYF.

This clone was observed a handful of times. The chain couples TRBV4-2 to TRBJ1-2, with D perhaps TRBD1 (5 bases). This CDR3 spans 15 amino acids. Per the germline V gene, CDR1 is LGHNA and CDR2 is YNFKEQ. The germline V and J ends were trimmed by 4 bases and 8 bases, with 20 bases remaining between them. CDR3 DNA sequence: TGTGCCAGCAGCCGGGACGTCCGTTCCGTGCTCGGCTACACCTTC. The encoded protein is CASSRDVRSVLGYTF.